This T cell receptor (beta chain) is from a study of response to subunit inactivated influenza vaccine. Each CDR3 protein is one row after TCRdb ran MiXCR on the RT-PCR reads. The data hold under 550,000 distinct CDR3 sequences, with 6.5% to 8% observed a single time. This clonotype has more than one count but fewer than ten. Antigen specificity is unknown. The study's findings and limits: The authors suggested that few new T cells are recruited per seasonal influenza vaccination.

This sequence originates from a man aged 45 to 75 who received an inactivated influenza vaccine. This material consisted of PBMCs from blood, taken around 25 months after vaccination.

The CDR3 spells CARNYEQYF. CDR3 bases: TGTGCCAGGAACTACGAGCAGTACTTC. The chain couples TRBV6-5 to TRBJ2-7; D gene unclear. Germline CDR1 and CDR2: MNHEY and SVGAGI. The ends were cut back, 9 bases at V and 3 bases at J, with 3 bases in the middle. The length of the CDR3 is 9 residues.